These 6 T cell receptor beta chains were sequenced from one sample in a study of T cell repertoires in cytomegalovirus infection. TCRdb re-called the reads through MiXCR, storing one row per CDR3 protein. Altogether about 300,000 distinct CDR3 sequences are present, 8% to 10% being singletons, with the ten largest covering less than 3%. Input material: PBMCs. The source is a human donor in good health (CMV status not recorded). Some clones in this sample may be carry-over from other donors' samples.

This clonotype was found many times. The chain carries TRBV19 and TRBJ2-1, with D tentatively TRBD1 (7 bases). Trimming removed 2 bases from V and 6 bases from J, with 17 bases in between. The CDR3 totals 16 residues. The germline gives CDR1 LNHDA, CDR2 SQIVND (reference sequence). Here the CDR3 DNA reads TGTGCCAGTAGTATACATGGTCAGGGGGGTAGCAATGAGCAGTTCTTC. Translated: CASSIHGQGGSNEQFF.

The chain links TRBV20-1 to TRBJ1-1; D remains ambiguous. Per the germline V gene, CDR1 is DFQATT and CDR2 is SNEGSKA (reference sequence). V was trimmed by 0 bases and J by 1 base, leaving 9 bases between them. CDR3 length equals 14 residues. CDR3 bases: TGCAGTGCTAGAGATATGACCCGGAACACTGAAGCTTTCTTT. Translating it yields CSARDMTRNTEAFF.

This clonotype has at least ten counts. This chain uses TRBV7-9 with TRBJ1-1; maybe TRBD1 (5 bases). CDR1 is SEHNR, CDR2 FQNEAQ, per germline (reference sequence). CDR3 length equals 14 residues. The ends were cut back, 5 bases at V and 2 bases at J, with 12 bases in the middle. CDR3 region: CASSPRRGNTEAFF. CDR3 coding DNA: TGTGCCAGCAGCCCGAGGAGGGGAAACACTGAAGCTTTCTTT.

The rearrangement links TRBV5-1 to TRBJ2-1; weak D call: TRBD2 (6 bases). V was shortened by 3 bases and J by 4 bases, with 14 bases between the two germline ends. Looked up from germline, CDR1 is SGHRS and CDR2 is YFSETQ. The CDR3 covers 15 residues. The CDR3 region has the DNA TGCGCCAGCAGCTCAGGACTACAACGTTACAATGAGCAGTTCTTC. Amino acids: CASSSGLQRYNEQFF.

This clonotype was seen ten or more times. V and J are TRBV5-5 and TRBJ1-2; perhaps TRBD1 as D (6 bases). V was clipped by 0 bases and J by 4 bases, with 16 bases between them. This CDR3 comprises 16 residues. CDR1 SGHKS and CDR2 YYEKEE come from the germline V gene (reference sequence). CDR3: CASSLVPGDSVYGYTF. CDR3 nucleotides: TGTGCCAGCAGCTTGGTTCCAGGGGATTCCGTCTATGGCTACACCTTC.

Many counts were recorded for this clonotype. The gene calls are TRBV10-3 and TRBJ2-7; TRBD1 matches 8 bases. Trimming at V came to 6 bases and at J to 3 bases, leaving 10 bases not matched to a gene. CDR1 ENHRY and CDR2 SYGVKD come from the germline V gene. The CDR3 spans 15 residues. The chain's CDR3 is CAISYPGQVSYEQYF. The CDR3 DNA sequence: TGTGCCATCAGCTACCCGGGACAGGTTAGCTACGAGCAGTACTTC.